The rows below give T cell receptor beta chains drawn from one sample of a study of blood T cell repertoires in COVID-19. Generated by immunoSEQ multiplex PCR, the TCRdb table keeps only in-frame clones and is missing some. Of about 370,000 clones listed, approximately 90% are singletons. Sequences were obtained from PBMCs or T cells enriched from blood (not recorded which). All receptors derive from a man aged 18 to 30 who had recovered from COVID-19. Each CDR3 is given with its conserved first and last residue. Fields, in order: J gene, clone size, D gene, V gene, CDR3 DNA, CDR3 protein. A D gene is named only where the DNA matches it firmly. The size field is filled for only some rows; it gives once, few, many or a size class.

TRBJ2-2 | . | . | TRBV6-1 | TGTGCCAGCAGGGCGGAGCGGAACACCGGGGAGCTGTTTTTT | CASRAERNTGELFF
TRBJ1-2 | . | TRBD1 | TRBV27 | TGTGCCAGCAGCACCGAGGGGGACAGGGCGGGGTATGGCTACACCTTC | CASSTEGDRAGYGYTF
TRBJ1-2 | . | . | TRBV30 | TGTGCCGGGGGGGACAATCCCACCTTC | CAGGDNPTF
TRBJ1-3 | . | TRBD1 | TRBV7-3 | TGTGCCAGCAGCTCTGAGGGGGCGACGGGAAACACCATATATTTT | CASSSEGATGNTIYF
TRBJ1-4 | . | . | TRBV7-9 | TGTGCCAGCAGTACAACCTCTCAGGGGATACTGTTTTTT | CASSTTSQGILFF
TRBJ1-2 | . | . | TRBV30 | TGTGCCTGGAACACCGACAGCTATGGCTACACCTTC | CAWNTDSYGYTF
TRBJ1-2 | . | . | TRBV9 | TGTGCCAGCAGCGCCTTTAACTATGGCTACACCTTC | CASSAFNYGYTF
TRBJ2-3 | . | . | TRBV5-1 | TGCGCCAGCAGCTTGGTTGGCAGTTTCTTCACGTTGACGCAGTATTTT | CASSLVGSFFTLTQYF
TRBJ2-5 | . | TRBD2 | TRBV19 | TGTGCCAGTAGTACCAGCGGCGGGGGTGTGGAGACCCAGTACTTC | CASSTSGGGVETQYF
TRBJ2-7 | . | TRBD2 | TRBV5-8 | TGTGCCAGCAGCTTGGCCCTTACCGGGGGGGCATCCTACGAGCAGTACTTC | CASSLALTGGASYEQYF
TRBJ1-2 | . | . | TRBV12-3/TRBV12-4 | TGTGCCAGCAGTTACAGGATTAGGACGGGCTACACCTTC | CASSYRIRTGYTF
TRBJ2-7 | . | TRBD2 | TRBV7-8 | TGTGCCAGCAGCTGGAGCGTCTGGACTAGCGGATTCTACGAGCAGTACTTC | CASSWSVWTSGFYEQYF
TRBJ1-4 | . | . | TRBV12-3/TRBV12-4 | TGTGCCAGCAGTTTTAACCGAGGTGAAAAACTGTTTTTT | CASSFNRGEKLFF
TRBJ2-2 | . | . | TRBV27 | TGTGCCAGCAGGCTACAGGGGAACACCGGGGAGCTGTTTTTT | CASRLQGNTGELFF
TRBJ2-5 | . | TRBD2 | TRBV27 | TGTGCCAGCAGTTCCAGACTAGCGGGAAGGGAGACCCAGTACTTC | CASSSRLAGRETQYF
TRBJ1-4 | . | TRBD1 | TRBV5-1 | TGCGCCAGCAGCTCCGGACAGGAAAATGAAAAACTGTTTTTT | CASSSGQENEKLFF
TRBJ2-7 | . | TRBD1 | TRBV6-1 | TGTGCCAGCAGTGATTTCGGGACAGAACACGAGCAGTACTTC | CASSDFGTEHEQYF
TRBJ2-7 | . | TRBD2 | TRBV7-8 | TGTGCCAGCACGGGGCGGGGGGGACCCTACGAGCAGTACTTC | CASTGRGGPYEQYF
TRBJ2-2 | . | . | TRBV7-2 | TGTGCCAGCAGCTTAGCAGGGGGTAGCAACACCGGGGAGCTGTTTTTT | CASSLAGGSNTGELFF
TRBJ1-2 | . | TRBD1 | TRBV9 | TGTGCCAGCAGCGTATCCGGGACAGCCCGCGTGGGAGGCTACACCTTC | CASSVSGTARVGGYTF
TRBJ2-3 | . | . | TRBV11-3 | TGTGCCAGCAGCTTACAGGGGAGCGGCACAGATACGCAGTATTTT | CASSLQGSGTDTQYF
TRBJ2-2 | . | TRBD1 | TRBV9 | TGTGCCAGCAGCATAACAGGGGACCTTACCGGGGAGCTGTTTTTT | CASSITGDLTGELFF
TRBJ2-7 | . | TRBD2 | TRBV6-5 | TGTGCCAGCATCGAGACTAGCGGGAACACCTACGAGCAGTACTTC | CASIETSGNTYEQYF
TRBJ1-4 | . | TRBD1 | TRBV6-5 | TGTGCCAGCAGTTACTCGTTTACAGGGGGCGAGGAAAAACTGTTTTTT | CASSYSFTGGEEKLFF
TRBJ1-1 | . | . | TRBV5-1 | TGCGCCAGCAGCCCATTGGCAGGGACTAACACTGAAGCTTTCTTT | CASSPLAGTNTEAFF
TRBJ2-7 | . | . | TRBV28 | TGTGCCAGCAGTTACCGAAGGGACTCCTCCTACGAGCAGTACTTC | CASSYRRDSSYEQYF
TRBJ1-3 | . | . | TRBV7-9 | TGTGCCAGCAGCTATTCCGGAGGTGGGACTGGAAACACCATATATTTT | CASSYSGGGTGNTIYF
TRBJ2-7 | . | TRBD1 | TRBV18 | TGTGCCAGCTCACCACCGGGACAGGCCCCTCGCGAGCAGTACTTC | CASSPPGQAPREQYF
TRBJ2-6 | . | . | TRBV28 | TGTGCCGCGGGGAAAGCGGACGCTGGGGCCAACGTCCTGACTTTC | CAAGKADAGANVLTF
TRBJ1-5 | . | TRBD1 | TRBV27 | TGTGCCAGCAGTTTCGGACAGGGAGCGGGTCAGCCCCAGCATTTT | CASSFGQGAGQPQHF
TRBJ2-3 | . | . | TRBV15 | TGTGCCACCAGAACTAAGACAGGCTACACAGATACGCAGTATTTT | CATRTKTGYTDTQYF
TRBJ1-2 | . | . | TRBV27 | TGTGCCAGCAGTCGGGCGGCGGGGGCGAACTATGGCTACACCTTC | CASSRAAGANYGYTF
TRBJ2-2 | . | . | TRBV12-3/TRBV12-4 | TGTGCCAGTACTCGGGGGACCGGGGAGCTGTTTTTT | CASTRGTGELFF
TRBJ2-5 | once | . | TRBV9 | TGTGCCAGCAGCGTATCTGAGAAGTTGGAGACCCAGTACTTC | CASSVSEKLETQYF
TRBJ1-4 | . | . | TRBV9 | TGTGCCAGCAGCGCCACAGGGACACGGGAAAAACTGTTTTTT | CASSATGTREKLFF
TRBJ1-3 | . | . | TRBV3-1/TRBV3-2 | TGTGCCAGCAGCCCCCTACCGGGGACTGGAAACACCATATATTTT | CASSPLPGTGNTIYF
TRBJ2-1 | . | TRBD1 | TRBV5-4 | TGTGCCAGCAGCCAGGGACAGTCCTCCTACAATGAGCAGTTCTTC | CASSQGQSSYNEQFF
TRBJ2-7 | . | TRBD1 | TRBV19 | TGTGCCAGTAGTATCGGGACAGCTTATTACGAGCAGTACTTC | CASSIGTAYYEQYF
TRBJ2-4 | . | TRBD1 | TRBV19 | TGTGCCAGTAGTCCACCCGGGACAGGGAAAAACATTCAGTACTTC | CASSPPGTGKNIQYF
TRBJ2-2 | . | TRBD2 | TRBV27 | TGTGCCAGCAGAAAGACTAGCGGGGAGAACACCGGGGAGCTGTTTTTT | CASRKTSGENTGELFF
TRBJ1-1 | . | . | TRBV6-5 | TGTGCCAGCAGTTGGGGATTCGGGATTCAAACAGAAAGAGCTTTCTTT | CASSWGFGIQTERAFF
TRBJ2-6 | . | . | TRBV1 | TGCACCAGCAGCCGCGGGGAAACGGAGATCTCTGGGGCCAACGTCCTGACTTTC | CTSSRGETEISGANVLTF
TRBJ1-4 | . | TRBD1 | TRBV14 | TGTGCCAGCAGCCGCTCCAAGGTTGACAGGGGGCTTTTAAAACTGTTTTTT | CASSRSKVDRGLLKLFF
TRBJ2-7 | . | . | TRBV27 | TGTGCCAGCAGTTTATCAGGGGGGGGCTGGTACGAGCAGTACTTC | CASSLSGGGWYEQYF
TRBJ2-1 | . | . | TRBV7-6 | TGTGCCAGCAGCTTACTGGACAGTAGGCTAGAGTTCTTC | CASSLLDSRLEFF